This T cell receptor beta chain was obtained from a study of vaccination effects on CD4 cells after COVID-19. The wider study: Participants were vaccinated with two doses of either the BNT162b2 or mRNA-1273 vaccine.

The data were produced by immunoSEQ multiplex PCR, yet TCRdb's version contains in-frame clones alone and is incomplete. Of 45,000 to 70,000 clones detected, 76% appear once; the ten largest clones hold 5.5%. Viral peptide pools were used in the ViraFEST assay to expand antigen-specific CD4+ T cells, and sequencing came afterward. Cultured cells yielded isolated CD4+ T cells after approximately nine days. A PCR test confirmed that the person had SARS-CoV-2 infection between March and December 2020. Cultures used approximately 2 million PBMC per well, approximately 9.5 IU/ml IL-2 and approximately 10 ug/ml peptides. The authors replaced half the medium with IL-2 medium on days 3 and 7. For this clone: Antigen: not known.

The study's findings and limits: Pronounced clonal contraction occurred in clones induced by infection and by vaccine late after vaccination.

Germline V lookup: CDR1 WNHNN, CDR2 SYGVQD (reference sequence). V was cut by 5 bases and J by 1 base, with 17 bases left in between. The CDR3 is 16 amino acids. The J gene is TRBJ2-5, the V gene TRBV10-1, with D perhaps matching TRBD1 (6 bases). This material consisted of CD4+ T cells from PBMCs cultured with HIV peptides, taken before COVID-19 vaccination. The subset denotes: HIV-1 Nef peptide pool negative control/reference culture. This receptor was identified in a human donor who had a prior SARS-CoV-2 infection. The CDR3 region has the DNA TGCGCCAGCAGTCCGTGGGGGCTAGCCCTCCAAGAGACCCAGTACTTC. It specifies CASSPWGLALQETQYF.